These 21 T cell receptor beta chains came from one sample sequenced in a study of response to subunit inactivated influenza vaccine. Each CDR3 protein gets one entry after TCRdb re-called the RT-PCR reads with MiXCR. Of 650,000 or so distinct CDR3 sequences listed, around 13% are singletons. The sequenced sample was PBMCs from blood, obtained 14 to 15 days before vaccination. All receptors come from a man aged 45 to 65 who received an inactivated influenza vaccine.

The J gene is TRBJ1-2, the V gene TRBV15, with D possibly matching TRBD1 (6 bases). The CDR3 is 14 residues long. Trimming cost V 0 bases and J 7 bases, with 12 bases left between them. CDR1 is LNHNV, CDR2 YYDKDF, per germline (reference sequence). Written as DNA, the CDR3 is TGTGCCACCAGCAGAGATACGGGGGCAGGTGGCTACACCTTC. Translated, it gives CATSRDTGAGGYTF.

In this sample, this clonotype turned up a few times. The chain employs TRBV3-1 and TRBJ1-6, with D perhaps matching TRBD1 (5 bases). V was trimmed by 1 base and J by 9 bases, leaving 7 bases between them. This CDR3 is 13 amino acids long. Per germline, CDR1 LGHDT and CDR2 YNNKEL (reference sequence). The CDR3 sequence: CASSQGGGSPLHF. The CDR3 nucleotides are TGTGCCAGCAGCCAAGGGGGCGGTTCACCCCTCCACTTT.

This sequence joins TRBV4-1 and TRBJ2-3; D remains unclear. Germline V gene lookup returns CDR1 MGHRA and CDR2 YSYEKL. This CDR3 has 15 amino acids. V lost 0 bases and J lost 4, with 11 bases in between. The CDR3 DNA reads as TGCGCCAGCAGCCAAGAAGGCAGCGTAGCAGATACGCAGTATTTT. This sequence encodes CASSQEGSVADTQYF.

The V and J genes are TRBV2 and TRBJ2-7, with D perhaps matching TRBD1 (6 bases). CDR3 length: 13 residues. Deletions cut 5 bases from V and 6 bases from J, with 14 bases between. Looked up from germline, CDR1 is SNHLY and CDR2 is FYNNEI. CDR3 in amino acids: CASSRTERSEQYF. CDR3 nucleotide sequence: TGTGCCAGCAGTCGGACAGAAAGGAGCGAGCAGTACTTC.

This chain links TRBV28 with TRBJ2-2, with TRBD2 matching over 13 bases. Germline V CDR1 and CDR2: MDHEN, SYDVKM. V trimming: 4 bases; J trimming: 7 bases; junction bases outside the gene matches: 6. This CDR3 comprises 16 residues. The DNA of the CDR3 is TGTGCCAGCAGTTCACTAGCGGGAGGGCCAGTCGGGGAGCTGTTTTTT. This encodes CASSSLAGGPVGELFF.

This clonotype was seen a handful of times. The chain couples TRBV7-2 to TRBJ2-3; the match to TRBD1 covers 9 bases. The germline V gene encodes CDR1 SGHTA and CDR2 FQGNSA. The CDR3 spans 15 residues. V trimming: 1 base; J trimming: 5 bases; junction bases outside the gene matches: 4. In nucleotides, the CDR3 is TGTGCCAGCAGCTTAGTCAGGACAGGGGTAGATACGCAGTATTTT. This codes for CASSLVRTGVDTQYF.

The chain couples TRBV20-1 to TRBJ2-5; possible D gene TRBD1, 6 bases. Trimming shortened V by 4 bases and J by 4 bases, and 10 bases separated the two germline ends. CDR3 size: 12 residues. Germline CDR1 DFQATT, CDR2 SNEGSKA (reference sequence). The CDR3 DNA sequence: TGCAGTGCTACCAGGGGTAGAGAGACCCAGTACTTC. Protein: CSATRGRETQYF.

This clonotype was observed a few times. This chain joins TRBV12-3 or TRBV12-4 and TRBJ2-3; the match to TRBD2 covers 13 bases. With 6 bases clipped from V and 3 bases from J, the junction kept 6 bases outside the gene matches. The CDR3 covers 16 residues. CDR3 region: CASRTSGGAETDTQYF. The CDR3 nucleotides read TGTGCCAGCAGAACTAGCGGGGGGGCCGAGACAGATACGCAGTATTTT.

V and J are TRBV12-3 or TRBV12-4 and TRBJ2-5; 7 bases agree with TRBD2. The CDR3 is 14 residues long. With V trimmed by 4 bases and J by 5 bases, 7 bases remained unmatched. In nucleotides, the CDR3 is TGTGCCAGCAGTTATCGGGGGGAACTGGAGACCCAGTACTTC. Encoded protein: CASSYRGELETQYF.

This clonotype was seen only a few times. The V and J genes are TRBV9 and TRBJ2-5; D is perhaps TRBD1 or TRBD2 (6 bases each). Germline CDR1 is SGDLS and CDR2 is YYNGEE. V was clipped by 2 bases and J by 2 bases, with 19 bases between them. This CDR3 is 17 amino acids long. The CDR3 sequence: CASSVGGGRGVQETQYF. The CDR3 DNA reads TGTGCCAGCAGCGTTGGAGGGGGTCGGGGAGTACAAGAGACCCAGTACTTC.

The genes are TRBV7-8 and TRBJ2-7, with 8 bases lining up with TRBD1. The ends lost 5 bases at V and 7 bases at J; junction bases unmatched: 4. CDR3 length: 12 amino acids. Germline CDR1 SGHVS, CDR2 FQNEAQ. The CDR3 loop reads CASSLWTGEQYF. The CDR3 DNA reads as TGTGCCAGCAGCCTTTGGACAGGGGAGCAGTACTTC.

V gene TRBV5-4 combines with J gene TRBJ1-1; D remains ambiguous. The length of the CDR3 is 14 residues. V lost 0 bases and J 8 bases, leaving 14 bases between the germline ends. CDR1 is SGHNT, CDR2 YYREEE, per germline (reference sequence). The CDR3 spells CASSLDHPNREAFF. As DNA, the CDR3 is TGTGCCAGCAGCTTGGATCATCCGAATAGGGAAGCTTTCTTT.

On this clonotype: One end of the junction fails to match germline, which may point to a read error. The chain couples TRBV6-5 to TRBJ1-6; D may be TRBD1 (5 bases). Germline lookup yields CDR1 MNHEY and CDR2 SVGAGI. The CDR3 runs to 13 residues. CDR3 protein: CASSYSLGQGAYF. The CDR3 region has the DNA TGTGCCAGCAGTTACTCCTTGGGGCAGGGAGCCTACTTT.

This clonotype was detected a few times. The rearrangement uses TRBV19 and TRBJ2-1; 10 positions agree with TRBD2. Trimming cost V 1 base and J 7 bases; bases outside gene matches: 4. The CDR3 runs to 15 residues. Germline values: CDR1 LNHDA, CDR2 SQIVND (reference sequence). CDR3 amino acids: CASSIVLAGPNEQFF. As DNA, the CDR3 is TGTGCCAGTAGTATAGTACTAGCGGGACCGAATGAGCAGTTCTTC.

The rearrangement joins TRBV7-8 to TRBJ2-5, with D perhaps TRBD2 (7 bases). The germline V gene has CDR1 SGHVS and CDR2 FQNEAQ. V dropped 5 bases and J dropped 7 bases, with 17 bases sitting between them. The CDR3 is 14 amino acids. Here the CDR3 DNA reads TGTGCCAGCAGCCCAAAAGGGGGGGTCAGGACCCAGTACTTC. As protein: CASSPKGGVRTQYF.

This clonotype turned up a few times. The V and J genes are TRBV11-2 and TRBJ1-2, with D maybe TRBD1 (6 bases). The germline V and J ends were trimmed by 6 bases and 8 bases, with 13 bases remaining between them. Germline lookup yields CDR1 SGHAT and CDR2 FQNNGV. The CDR3 contains 12 residues. The CDR3 spells CASRELQGGYTF. The DNA for the CDR3 is TGTGCCAGCAGGGAGCTACAGGGCGGCTACACCTTC.

The chain is built from TRBV24-1 and TRBJ2-4; no clear D. Germline CDR1 reads KGHDR; CDR2 reads SFDVKD. Trimming took off 2 bases at V and 0 bases at J, with 13 bases between the two ends. This CDR3 has 17 amino acids. The CDR3 is CATSDSSDTLAKNIQYF. CDR3 DNA sequence: TGTGCCACCAGTGATTCGTCAGATACCCTAGCCAAAAACATTCAGTACTTC.

This sequence joins TRBV12-5 and TRBJ2-3; no clear D. Looked up from germline, CDR1 is LGHNT and CDR2 is FRNRAP. This CDR3 is 15 amino acids long. V was cut by 3 bases and J by 3 bases, with 13 bases left in between. In DNA form, the CDR3 reads TGTGCTAGTGGTTTAGAGGCGGTGGGTACAGATACGCAGTATTTT. Amino acid sequence: CASGLEAVGTDTQYF.

The chain uses TRBV6-1 and TRBJ1-3; D gene ambiguous. Germline values: CDR1 MNHNS, CDR2 SASEGT. The length of the CDR3 is 16 residues. Trimming removed 6 bases at V and 0 bases at J, with 15 bases between. CDR3: CASRRTNFPSGNTIYF. CDR3 in DNA: TGTGCCAGCAGGCGAACGAATTTTCCCTCTGGAAACACCATATATTTT.

The chain joins TRBV6-2 or TRBV6-3 to TRBJ1-1, with TRBD1 matching over 7 bases. In germline, CDR1 is MNHEY, CDR2 SVGEGT. The length of the CDR3 is 12 residues. Unmatched junction bases numbered 4, after V lost 6 bases and J lost 6 bases. The CDR3 is CASRQGDAEAFF. CDR3 DNA: TGTGCCAGCAGGCAGGGGGACGCTGAAGCTTTCTTT.

This clonotype appeared a few times. This chain connects TRBV14 to TRBJ2-5, with 9 bases fitting TRBD2. The trim removed 0 bases at V and 5 bases at J, leaving 13 bases unmatched. Per germline, CDR1 SGHDN and CDR2 FVKESK. The CDR3 totals 18 residues. The CDR3 DNA reads TGTGCCAGCAGCCAAGATTTGTTGTTAGCGGGAGTTTGGGAGACCCAGTACTTC. It translates to CASSQDLLLAGVWETQYF.